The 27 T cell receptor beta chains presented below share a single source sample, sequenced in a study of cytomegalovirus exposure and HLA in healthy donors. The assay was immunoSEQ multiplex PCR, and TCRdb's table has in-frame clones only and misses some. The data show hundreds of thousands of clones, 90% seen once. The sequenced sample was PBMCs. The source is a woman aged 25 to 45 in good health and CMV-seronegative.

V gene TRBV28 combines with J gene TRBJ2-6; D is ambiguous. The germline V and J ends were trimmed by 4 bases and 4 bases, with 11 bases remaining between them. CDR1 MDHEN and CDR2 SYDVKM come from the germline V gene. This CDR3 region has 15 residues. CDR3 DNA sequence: TGTGCCAGCAGTTCCCTGGTCGGAGGGGCCAACGTCCTGACTTTC. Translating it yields CASSSLVGGANVLTF.

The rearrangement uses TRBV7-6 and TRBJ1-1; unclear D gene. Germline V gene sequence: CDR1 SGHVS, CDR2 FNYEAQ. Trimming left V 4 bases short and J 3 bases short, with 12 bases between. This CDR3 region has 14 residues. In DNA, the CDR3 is TGTGCCAGCAGCTCAATGGGAAGGGACACTGAAGCTTTCTTT. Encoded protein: CASSSMGRDTEAFF.

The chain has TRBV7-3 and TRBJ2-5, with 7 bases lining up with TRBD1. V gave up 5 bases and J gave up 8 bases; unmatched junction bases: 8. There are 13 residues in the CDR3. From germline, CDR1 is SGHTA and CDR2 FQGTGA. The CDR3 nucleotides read TGTGCCAGCAGCGAACGGGACAGCGCAACCCAGTACTTC. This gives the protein CASSERDSATQYF. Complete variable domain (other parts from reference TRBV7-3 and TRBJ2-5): GAGVSQTPSNKVTEKGKYVELRCDPISGHTALYWYRQSLGQGPEFLIYFQGTGAADDSGLPNDRFFAVRPEGSVSTLKIQRTERGDSAVYLCASSERDSATQYFGPGTRLLVL.

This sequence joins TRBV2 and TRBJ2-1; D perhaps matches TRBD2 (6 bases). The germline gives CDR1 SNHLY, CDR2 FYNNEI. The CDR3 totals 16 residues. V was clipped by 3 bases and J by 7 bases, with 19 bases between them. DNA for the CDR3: TGTGCCAGCAGTGATGCAGGGCGGGAAGGTGAGAATGAGCAGTTCTTC. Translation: CASSDAGREGENEQFF.

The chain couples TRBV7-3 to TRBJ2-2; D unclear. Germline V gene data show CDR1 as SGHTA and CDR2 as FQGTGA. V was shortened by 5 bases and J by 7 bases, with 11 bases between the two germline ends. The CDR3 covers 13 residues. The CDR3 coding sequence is TGTGCCAGCAGCACCGGTTGGGGCGGGGAGCTGTTTTTT. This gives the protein CASSTGWGGELFF.

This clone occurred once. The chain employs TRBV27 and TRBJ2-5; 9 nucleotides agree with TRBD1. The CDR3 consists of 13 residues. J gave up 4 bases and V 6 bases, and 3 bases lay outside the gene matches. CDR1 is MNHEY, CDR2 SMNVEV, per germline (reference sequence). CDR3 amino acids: CASRPTGGETQYF. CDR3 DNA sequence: TGTGCCAGCAGACCGACAGGGGGAGAGACCCAGTACTTC.

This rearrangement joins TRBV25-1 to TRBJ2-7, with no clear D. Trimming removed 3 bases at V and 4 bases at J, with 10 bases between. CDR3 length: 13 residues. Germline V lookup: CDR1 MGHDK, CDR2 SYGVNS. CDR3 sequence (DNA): TGTGCCAGCAGTGACTTGGCCCCGTACGAGCAGTACTTC. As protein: CASSDLAPYEQYF.

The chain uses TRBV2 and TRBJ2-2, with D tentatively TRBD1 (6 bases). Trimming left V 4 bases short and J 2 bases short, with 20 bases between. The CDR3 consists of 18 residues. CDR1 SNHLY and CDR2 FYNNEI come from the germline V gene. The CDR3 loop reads CASSAPSGKGENTGELFF. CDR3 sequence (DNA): TGTGCCAGCAGTGCCCCCTCTGGGAAGGGGGAAAACACCGGGGAGCTGTTTTTT.

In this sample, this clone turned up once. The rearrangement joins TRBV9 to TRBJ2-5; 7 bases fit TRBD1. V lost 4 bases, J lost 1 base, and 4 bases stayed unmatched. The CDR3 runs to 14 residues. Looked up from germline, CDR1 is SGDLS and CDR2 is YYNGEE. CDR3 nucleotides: TGTGCCAGCAGCATCTGGGACAGCCAAGAGACCCAGTACTTC. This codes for CASSIWDSQETQYF.

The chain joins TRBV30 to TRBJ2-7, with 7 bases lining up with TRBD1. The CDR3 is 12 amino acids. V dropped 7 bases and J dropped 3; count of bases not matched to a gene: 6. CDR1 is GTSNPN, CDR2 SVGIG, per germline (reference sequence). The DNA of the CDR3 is TGTGCCTATCTAGACAGGGTCTACGAGCAGTACTTC. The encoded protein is CAYLDRVYEQYF. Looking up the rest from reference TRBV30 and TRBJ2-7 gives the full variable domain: SQTIHQWPATLVQPVGSPLSLECTVEGTSNPNLYWYRQAAGRGLQLLFYSVGIGQISSEVPQNLSASRPQDRQFILSSKKLLLSDSGFYLCAYLDRVYEQYFGPGTRLTVT.

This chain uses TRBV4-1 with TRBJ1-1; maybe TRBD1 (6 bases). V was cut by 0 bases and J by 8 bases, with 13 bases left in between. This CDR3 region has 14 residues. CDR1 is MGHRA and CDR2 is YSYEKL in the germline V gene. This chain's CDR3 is CASSQERTANEAFF. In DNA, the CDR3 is TGCGCCAGCAGCCAAGAGAGGACAGCCAACGAAGCTTTCTTT.

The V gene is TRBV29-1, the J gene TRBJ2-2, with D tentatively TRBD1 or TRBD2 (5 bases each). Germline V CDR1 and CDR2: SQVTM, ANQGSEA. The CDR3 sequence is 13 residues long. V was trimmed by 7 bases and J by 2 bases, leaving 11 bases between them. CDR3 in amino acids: CSAVGGNTGELFF. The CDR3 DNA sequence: TGCAGCGCCGTTGGGGGAAACACCGGGGAGCTGTTTTTT.

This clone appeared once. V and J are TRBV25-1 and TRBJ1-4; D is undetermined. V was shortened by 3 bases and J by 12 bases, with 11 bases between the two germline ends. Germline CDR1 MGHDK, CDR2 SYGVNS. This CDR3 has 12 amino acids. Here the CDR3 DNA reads TGTGCCAGCAGTGATCCGAGGGAGGAACTGTTTTTT. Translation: CASSDPREELFF.

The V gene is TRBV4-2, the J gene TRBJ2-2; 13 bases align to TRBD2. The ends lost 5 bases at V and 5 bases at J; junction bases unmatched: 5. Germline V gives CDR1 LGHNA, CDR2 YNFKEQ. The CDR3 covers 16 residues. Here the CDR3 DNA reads TGTGCCAGCAGCGGGTCACTAGCGGGAGGGACCGGGGAGCTGTTTTTT. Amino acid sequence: CASSGSLAGGTGELFF.

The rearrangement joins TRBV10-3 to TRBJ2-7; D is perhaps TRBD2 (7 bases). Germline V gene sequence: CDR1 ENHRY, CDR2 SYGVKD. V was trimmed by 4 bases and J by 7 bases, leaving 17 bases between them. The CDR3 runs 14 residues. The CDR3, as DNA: TGTGCCATCAGTGTATATCAGGGGCGGGGGGAGCAGTACTTC. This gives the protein CAISVYQGRGEQYF.

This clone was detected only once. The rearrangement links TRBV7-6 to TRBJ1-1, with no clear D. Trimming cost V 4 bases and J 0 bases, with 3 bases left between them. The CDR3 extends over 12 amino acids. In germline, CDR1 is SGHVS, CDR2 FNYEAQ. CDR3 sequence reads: CASSYLNTEAFF. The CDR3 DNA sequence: TGTGCCAGCAGCTACCTGAACACTGAAGCTTTCTTT.

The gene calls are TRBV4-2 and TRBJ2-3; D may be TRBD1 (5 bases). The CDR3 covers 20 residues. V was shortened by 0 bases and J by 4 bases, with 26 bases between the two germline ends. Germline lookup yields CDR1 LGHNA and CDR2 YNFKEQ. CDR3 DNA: TGTGCCAGCAGCCAAGATCTAATTAGTCCCAGGGTGGTGAGCGCAGATACGCAGTATTTT. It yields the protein CASSQDLISPRVVSADTQYF.

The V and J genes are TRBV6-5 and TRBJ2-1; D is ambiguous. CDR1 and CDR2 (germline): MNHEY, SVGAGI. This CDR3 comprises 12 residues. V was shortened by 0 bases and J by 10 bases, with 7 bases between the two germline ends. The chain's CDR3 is CASSYSNGEQFF. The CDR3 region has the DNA TGTGCCAGCAGTTACTCGAACGGGGAGCAGTTCTTC.

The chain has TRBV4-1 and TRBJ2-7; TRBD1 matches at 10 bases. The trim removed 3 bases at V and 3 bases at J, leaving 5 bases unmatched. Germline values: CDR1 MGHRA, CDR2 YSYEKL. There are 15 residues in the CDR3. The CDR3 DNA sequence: TGCGCCAGCAGCCATACCGGGACAGGGGACTACGAGCAGTACTTC. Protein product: CASSHTGTGDYEQYF.

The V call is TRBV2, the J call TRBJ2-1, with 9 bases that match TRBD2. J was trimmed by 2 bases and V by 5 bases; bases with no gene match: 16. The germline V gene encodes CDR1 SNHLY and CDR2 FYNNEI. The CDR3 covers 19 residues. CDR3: CASSPGHLASGVPYNEQFF. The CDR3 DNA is TGTGCCAGCAGTCCGGGACACCTAGCTAGCGGGGTACCCTACAATGAGCAGTTCTTC.

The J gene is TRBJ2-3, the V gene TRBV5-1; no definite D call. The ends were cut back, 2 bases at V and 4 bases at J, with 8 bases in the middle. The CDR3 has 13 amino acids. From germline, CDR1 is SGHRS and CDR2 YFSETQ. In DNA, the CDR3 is TGCGCCAGCAGCTTTGCTGAGGCAGATACGCAGTATTTT. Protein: CASSFAEADTQYF.

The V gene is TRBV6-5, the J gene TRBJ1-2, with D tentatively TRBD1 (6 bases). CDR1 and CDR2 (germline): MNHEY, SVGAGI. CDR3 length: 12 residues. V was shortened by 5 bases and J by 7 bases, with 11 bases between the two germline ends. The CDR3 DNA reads TGTGCCAGCAGTGGGACAACCGTTGGCTACACCTTC. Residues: CASSGTTVGYTF.

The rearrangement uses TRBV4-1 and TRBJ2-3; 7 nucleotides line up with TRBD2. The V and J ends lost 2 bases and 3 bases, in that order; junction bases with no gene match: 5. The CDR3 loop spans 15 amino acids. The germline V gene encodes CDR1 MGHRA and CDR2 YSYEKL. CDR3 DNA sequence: TGCGCCAGCAGCCAAAGTTGGGGGGGAACAGATACGCAGTATTTT. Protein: CASSQSWGGTDTQYF.

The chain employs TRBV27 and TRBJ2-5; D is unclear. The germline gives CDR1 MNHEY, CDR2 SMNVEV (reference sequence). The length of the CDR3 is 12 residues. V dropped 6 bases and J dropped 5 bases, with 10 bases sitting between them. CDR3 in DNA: TGTGCCAGCAGGGGATTAGGGGAGACCCAGTACTTC. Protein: CASRGLGETQYF.

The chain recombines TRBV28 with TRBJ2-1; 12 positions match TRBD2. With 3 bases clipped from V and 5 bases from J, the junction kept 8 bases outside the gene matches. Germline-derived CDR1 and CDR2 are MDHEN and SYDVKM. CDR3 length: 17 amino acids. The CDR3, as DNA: TGTGCCAGCAGTTTTCCAGGACTAGCGGGAAACCACAATGAGCAGTTCTTC. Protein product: CASSFPGLAGNHNEQFF. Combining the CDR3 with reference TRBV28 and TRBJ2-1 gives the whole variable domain DVKVTQSSRYLVKRTGEKVFLECVQDMDHENMFWYRQDPGLGLRLIYFSYDVKMKEKGDIPEGYSVSREKKERFSLILESASTNQTSMYLCASSFPGLAGNHNEQFFGPGTRLTVL.

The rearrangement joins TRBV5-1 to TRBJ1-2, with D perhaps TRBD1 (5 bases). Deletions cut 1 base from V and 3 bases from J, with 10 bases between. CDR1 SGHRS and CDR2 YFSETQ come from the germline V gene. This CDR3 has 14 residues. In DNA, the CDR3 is TGCGCCAGCAGCTTGAAGCAGGGCGACTATGGCTACACCTTC. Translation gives CASSLKQGDYGYTF. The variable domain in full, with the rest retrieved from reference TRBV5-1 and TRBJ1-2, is KAGVTQTPRYLIKTRGQQVTLSCSPISGHRSVSWYQQTPGQGLQFLFEYFSETQRNKGNFPGRFSGRQFSNSRSEMNVSTLELGDSALYLCASSLKQGDYGYTFGSGTRLTVV.

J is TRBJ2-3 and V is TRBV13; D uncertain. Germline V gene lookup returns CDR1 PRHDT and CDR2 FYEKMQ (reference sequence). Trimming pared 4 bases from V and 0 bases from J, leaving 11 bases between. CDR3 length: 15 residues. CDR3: CASSSLERSTDTQYF. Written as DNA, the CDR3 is TGTGCCAGCAGCTCCCTTGAGCGTAGCACAGATACGCAGTATTTT.